The clone carrying this T cell receptor (beta chain) was seen repeatedly, ten times or more. The record originates from a study of T cells in Graves' hyperthyroidism and ophthalmopathy. RNA transcripts served as the template for amplifying TCR beta CDR3 regions. A first-round RT-PCR of the TCR CDR3 used the HTBI primer set. TCRdb analysed the multiplex PCR reads with MiXCR anew, one entry per CDR3 protein. Of under 400,000 distinct CDR3 sequences in the sample, around 13% are singletons; the top ten hold 9.2%. Subjects aged 18 to 65 presented with newly diagnosed hyperthyroidism of less than 2 months' duration. The sample taken for sequencing was blood. The source is a woman younger than 30 with Graves' hyperthyroidism.

The CDR3 here is CASSDTSIVDGYTF. CDR3 nucleotide sequence: TGTGCCAGCAGTGACACGTCGATTGTAGATGGCTACACCTTC. The chain has TRBV2 and TRBJ1-2; D not resolved. V gave up 3 bases and J gave up 6 bases, with 14 bases separating them. This CDR3 comprises 14 residues. The V gene's germline CDR1 is SNHLY and CDR2 FYNNEI.